This T cell receptor (beta chain) was sequenced for a study of radiotherapy plus CTLA-4 blockade in lung cancer. On the study more broadly: An objective response was seen in under 20% of patients, and disease control in around 31%. Overall study results and limits: Following radiotherapy plus ipilimumab, tumor-derived TCR clones expanded in the blood. The best predictor of response was reported to be early blood T cell clone dynamics, with interferon-beta.

The protocol was immunoSEQ multiplex PCR, while the TCRdb copy is restricted to in-frame clones and leaves out a portion. The data contain 24,000 or so clones, about 71% of them singletons. Focal radiation plus CTLA-4 blockade with ipilimumab was given to patients with chemo-refractory metastatic non-small-cell lung cancer. Concerning this clone: Its antigen remains unidentified.

The germline V gene encodes CDR1 MNHEY and CDR2 SMNVEV (reference sequence). Between the trimmed V and J ends, which lost 2 bases and 2 bases, there was a span of 12 bases. The CDR3 has 15 amino acids. This specimen consisted of peripheral blood, obtained from a patient treated with radiotherapy plus ipilimumab. The rearrangement links TRBV27 to TRBJ1-1; tentative D call: TRBD1 (6 bases). This TCR derives from a human donor with non-small cell lung cancer whose response to radiotherapy plus ipilimumab could not be evaluated. CDR3 coding DNA: TGTGCCAGCAGTTTAGGCCAGGGGAGAAACACTGAAGCTTTCTTT. Its protein is CASSLGQGRNTEAFF.